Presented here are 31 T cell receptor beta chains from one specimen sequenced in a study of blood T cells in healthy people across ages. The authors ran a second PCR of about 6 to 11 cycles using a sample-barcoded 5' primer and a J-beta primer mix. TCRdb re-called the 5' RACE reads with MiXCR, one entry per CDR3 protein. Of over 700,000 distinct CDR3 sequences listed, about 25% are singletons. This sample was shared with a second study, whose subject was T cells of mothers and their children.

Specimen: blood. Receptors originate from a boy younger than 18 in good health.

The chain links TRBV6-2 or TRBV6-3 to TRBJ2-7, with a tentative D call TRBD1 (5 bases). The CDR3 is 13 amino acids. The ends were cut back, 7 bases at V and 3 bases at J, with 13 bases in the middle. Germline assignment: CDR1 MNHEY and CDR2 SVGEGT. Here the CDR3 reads CASNPDTYYEQYF. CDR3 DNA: TGTGCCAGCAATCCGGACACCTACTACGAGCAGTACTTC.

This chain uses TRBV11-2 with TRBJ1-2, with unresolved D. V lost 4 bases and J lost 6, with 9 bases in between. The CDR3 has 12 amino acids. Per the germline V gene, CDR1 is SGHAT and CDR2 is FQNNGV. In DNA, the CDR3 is TGTGCCAGCAGCTCCCCGGAGCATGGCTACACCTTC. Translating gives CASSSPEHGYTF. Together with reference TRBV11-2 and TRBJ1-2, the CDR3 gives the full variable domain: EAGVAQSPRYKIIEKRQSVAFWCNPISGHATLYWYQQILGQGPKLLIQFQNNGVVDDSQLPKDRFSAERLKGVDSTLKIQPAKLEDSAVYLCASSSPEHGYTFGSGTRLTVV.

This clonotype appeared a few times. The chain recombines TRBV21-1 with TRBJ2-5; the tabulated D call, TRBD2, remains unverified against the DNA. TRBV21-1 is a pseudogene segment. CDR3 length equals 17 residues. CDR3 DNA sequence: TGTGCCAGCAGCCCCTGTGCTCCTAGCGGCCCCCAAGAGACCCAGTACTTC. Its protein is CASSPCAPSGPQETQYF.

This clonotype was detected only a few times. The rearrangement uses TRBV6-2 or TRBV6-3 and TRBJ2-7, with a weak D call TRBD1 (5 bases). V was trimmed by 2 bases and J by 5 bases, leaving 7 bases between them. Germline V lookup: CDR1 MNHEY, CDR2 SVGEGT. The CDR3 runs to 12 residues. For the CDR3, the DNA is TGTGCCAGCAGTTACGACAGACACGAGCAGTACTTC. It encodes CASSYDRHEQYF.

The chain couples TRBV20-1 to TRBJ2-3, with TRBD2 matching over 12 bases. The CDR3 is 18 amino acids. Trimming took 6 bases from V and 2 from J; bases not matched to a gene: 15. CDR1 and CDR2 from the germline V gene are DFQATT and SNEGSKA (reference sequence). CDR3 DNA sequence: TGCAGTGCCCTAGACCTAGCGGGAGGGAGGCGTGACACAGATACGCAGTATTTT. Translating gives CSALDLAGGRRDTDTQYF.

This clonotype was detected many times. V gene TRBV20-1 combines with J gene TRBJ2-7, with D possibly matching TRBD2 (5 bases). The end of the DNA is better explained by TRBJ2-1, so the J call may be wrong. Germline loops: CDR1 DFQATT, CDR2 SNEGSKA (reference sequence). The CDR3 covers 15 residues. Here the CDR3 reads CSAHEPGVETREQFF. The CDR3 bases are TGCAGTGCCCACGAGCCCGGGGTTGAAACACGGGAGCAGTTCTTC.

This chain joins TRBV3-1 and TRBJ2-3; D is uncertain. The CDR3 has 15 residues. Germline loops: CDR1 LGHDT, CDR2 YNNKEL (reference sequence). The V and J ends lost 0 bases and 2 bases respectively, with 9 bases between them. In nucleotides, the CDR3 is TGTGCCAGCAGCCAAGAAGCTGGGCTCACAGATACGCAGTATTTT. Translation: CASSQEAGLTDTQYF.

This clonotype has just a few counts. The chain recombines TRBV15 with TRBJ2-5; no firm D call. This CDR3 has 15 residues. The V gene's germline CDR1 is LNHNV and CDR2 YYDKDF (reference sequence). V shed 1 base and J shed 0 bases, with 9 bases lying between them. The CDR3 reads CATSRGVTNQETQYF. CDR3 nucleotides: TGTGCCACCAGCAGAGGTGTGACGAACCAAGAGACCCAGTACTTC.

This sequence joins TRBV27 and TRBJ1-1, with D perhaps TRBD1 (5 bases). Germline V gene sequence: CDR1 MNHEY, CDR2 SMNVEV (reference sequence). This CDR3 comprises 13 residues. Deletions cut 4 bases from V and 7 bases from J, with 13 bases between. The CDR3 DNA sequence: TGTGCCAGCAGTTGGGCGGGGGAGGTTGAAGCTTTCTTT. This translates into CASSWAGEVEAFF.

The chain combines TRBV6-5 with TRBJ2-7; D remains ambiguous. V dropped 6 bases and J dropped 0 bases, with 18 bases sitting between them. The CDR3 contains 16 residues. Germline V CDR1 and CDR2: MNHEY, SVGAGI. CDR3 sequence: CASSPNYPRTSYEQYF. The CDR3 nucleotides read TGTGCCAGCAGCCCAAACTATCCCAGGACCTCCTACGAGCAGTACTTC.

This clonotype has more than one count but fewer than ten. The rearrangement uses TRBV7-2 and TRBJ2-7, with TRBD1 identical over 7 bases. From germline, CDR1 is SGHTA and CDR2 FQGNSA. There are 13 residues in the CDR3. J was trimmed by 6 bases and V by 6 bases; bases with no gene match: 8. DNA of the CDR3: TGTGCCAGCAGTCGATTTCCAGGGGGCGAGCAGTACTTC. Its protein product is CASSRFPGGEQYF.

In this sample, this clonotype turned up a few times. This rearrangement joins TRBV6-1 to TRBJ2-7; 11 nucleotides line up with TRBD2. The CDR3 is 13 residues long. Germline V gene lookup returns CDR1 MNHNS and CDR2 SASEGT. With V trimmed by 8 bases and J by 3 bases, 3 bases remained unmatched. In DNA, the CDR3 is TGTGCCAGCTGCCTAGCGGGAGGCTACGAGCAGTACTTC. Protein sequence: CASCLAGGYEQYF.

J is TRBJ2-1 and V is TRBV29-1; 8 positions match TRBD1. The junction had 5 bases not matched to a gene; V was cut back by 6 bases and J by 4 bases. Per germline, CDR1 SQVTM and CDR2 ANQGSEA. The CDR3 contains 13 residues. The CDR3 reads CSVAGTGYNEQFF. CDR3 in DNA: TGCAGCGTAGCCGGGACAGGTTACAATGAGCAGTTCTTC.

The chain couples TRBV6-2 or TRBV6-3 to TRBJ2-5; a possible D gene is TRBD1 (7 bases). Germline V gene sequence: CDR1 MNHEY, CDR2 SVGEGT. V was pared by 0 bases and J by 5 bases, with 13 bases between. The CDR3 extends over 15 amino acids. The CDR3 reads CASSYSRAGGETQYF. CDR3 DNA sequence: TGTGCCAGCAGTTACTCACGGGCAGGGGGGGAGACCCAGTACTTC.

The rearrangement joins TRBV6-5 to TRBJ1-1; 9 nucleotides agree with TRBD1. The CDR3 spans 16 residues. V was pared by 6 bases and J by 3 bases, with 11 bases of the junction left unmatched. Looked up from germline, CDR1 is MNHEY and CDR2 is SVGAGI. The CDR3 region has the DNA TGTGCCAGCAGCCGCCCCGGGACAGGGAGATACACTGAAGCTTTCTTT. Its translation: CASSRPGTGRYTEAFF.

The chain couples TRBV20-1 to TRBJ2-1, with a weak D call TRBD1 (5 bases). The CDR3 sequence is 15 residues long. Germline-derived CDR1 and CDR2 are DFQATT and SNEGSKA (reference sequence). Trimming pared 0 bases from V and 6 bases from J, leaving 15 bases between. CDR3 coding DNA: TGCAGTGCTAGAGATTGGGAAGGGGTTGGCAATGAGCAGTTCTTC. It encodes CSARDWEGVGNEQFF.

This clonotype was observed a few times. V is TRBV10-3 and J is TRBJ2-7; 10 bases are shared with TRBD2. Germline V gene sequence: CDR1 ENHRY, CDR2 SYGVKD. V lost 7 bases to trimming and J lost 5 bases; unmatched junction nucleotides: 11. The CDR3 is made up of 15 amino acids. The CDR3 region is CAINRLAGESNEQYF. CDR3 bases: TGTGCCATCAACCGCCTAGCGGGAGAGTCCAACGAGCAGTACTTC.

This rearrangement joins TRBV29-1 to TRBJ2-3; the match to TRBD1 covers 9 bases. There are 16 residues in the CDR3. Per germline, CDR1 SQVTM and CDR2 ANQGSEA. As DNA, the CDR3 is TGCAGTGTTCGGCACAGGGGGCGTGTGAGCACAGATACGCAGTATTTT. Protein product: CSVRHRGRVSTDTQYF.

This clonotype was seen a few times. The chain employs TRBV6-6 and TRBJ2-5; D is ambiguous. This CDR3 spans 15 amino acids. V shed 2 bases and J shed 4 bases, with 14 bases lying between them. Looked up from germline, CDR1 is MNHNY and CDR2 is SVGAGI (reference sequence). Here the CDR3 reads CASSYPTPYAETQYF. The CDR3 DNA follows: TGTGCCAGCAGTTACCCCACACCCTATGCAGAGACCCAGTACTTC.

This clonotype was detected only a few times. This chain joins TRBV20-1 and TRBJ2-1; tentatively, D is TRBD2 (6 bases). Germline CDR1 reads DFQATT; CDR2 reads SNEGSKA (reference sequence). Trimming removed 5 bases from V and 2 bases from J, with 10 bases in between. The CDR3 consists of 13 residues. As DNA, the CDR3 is TGCAGTGCTCTAGTAGCGGCCTACAATGAGCAGTTCTTC. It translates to CSALVAAYNEQFF.

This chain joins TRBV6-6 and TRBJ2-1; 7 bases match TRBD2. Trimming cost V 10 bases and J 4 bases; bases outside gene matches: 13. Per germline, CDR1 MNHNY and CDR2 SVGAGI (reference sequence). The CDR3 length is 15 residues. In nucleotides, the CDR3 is TGTGCCACGCTGAGTAGCTGGGGGGGGTACAATGAGCAGTTCTTC. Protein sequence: CATLSSWGGYNEQFF.

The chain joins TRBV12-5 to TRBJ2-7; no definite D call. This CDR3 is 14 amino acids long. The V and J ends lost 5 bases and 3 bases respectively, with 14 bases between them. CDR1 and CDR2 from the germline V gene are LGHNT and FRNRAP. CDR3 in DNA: TGTGCTAGTGGTCCTGAAATATTGGTCTACGAGCAGTACTTC. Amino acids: CASGPEILVYEQYF.

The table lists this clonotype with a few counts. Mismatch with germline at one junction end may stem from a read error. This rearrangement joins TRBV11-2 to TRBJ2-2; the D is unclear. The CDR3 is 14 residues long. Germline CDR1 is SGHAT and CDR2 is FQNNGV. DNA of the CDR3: TGCGCCAGCAGCTTCTCATCTCCGACCGGGGAGCTGTTTTTT. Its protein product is CASSFSSPTGELFF.

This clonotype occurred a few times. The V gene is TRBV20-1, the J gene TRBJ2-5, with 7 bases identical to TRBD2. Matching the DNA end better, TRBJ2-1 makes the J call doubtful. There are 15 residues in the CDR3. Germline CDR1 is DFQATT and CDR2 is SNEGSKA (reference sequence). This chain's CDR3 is CSARDRDYPRDEQFF. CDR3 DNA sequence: TGCAGTGCTAGAGATCGGGACTACCCTCGTGATGAGCAGTTCTTC.

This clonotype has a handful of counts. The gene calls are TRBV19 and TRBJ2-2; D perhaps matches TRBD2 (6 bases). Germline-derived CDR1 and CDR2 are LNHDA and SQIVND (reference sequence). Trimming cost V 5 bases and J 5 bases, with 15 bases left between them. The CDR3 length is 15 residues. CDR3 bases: TGTGCCAGTAGTCTCAGGGACTGGCAGACCGGGGAGCTGTTTTTT. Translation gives CASSLRDWQTGELFF.

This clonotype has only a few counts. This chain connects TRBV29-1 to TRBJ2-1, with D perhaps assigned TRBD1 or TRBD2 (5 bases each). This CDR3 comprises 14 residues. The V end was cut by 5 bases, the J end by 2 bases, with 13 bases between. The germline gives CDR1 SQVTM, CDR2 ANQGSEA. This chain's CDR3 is CSVTGTDTYNEQFF. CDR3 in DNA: TGCAGCGTTACCGGGACCGATACCTACAATGAGCAGTTCTTC.

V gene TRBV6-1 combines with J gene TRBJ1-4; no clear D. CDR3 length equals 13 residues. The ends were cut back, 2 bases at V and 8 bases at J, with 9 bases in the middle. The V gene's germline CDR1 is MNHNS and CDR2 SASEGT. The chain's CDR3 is CASSEIPLEKLFF. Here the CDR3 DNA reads TGTGCCAGCAGTGAAATACCCCTCGAAAAACTGTTTTTT.

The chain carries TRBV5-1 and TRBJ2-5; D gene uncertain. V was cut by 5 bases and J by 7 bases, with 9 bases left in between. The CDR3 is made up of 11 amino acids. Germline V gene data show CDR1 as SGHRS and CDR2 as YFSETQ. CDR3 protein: CASRADGTQYF. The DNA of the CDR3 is TGCGCCAGCAGGGCAGATGGGACCCAGTACTTC.

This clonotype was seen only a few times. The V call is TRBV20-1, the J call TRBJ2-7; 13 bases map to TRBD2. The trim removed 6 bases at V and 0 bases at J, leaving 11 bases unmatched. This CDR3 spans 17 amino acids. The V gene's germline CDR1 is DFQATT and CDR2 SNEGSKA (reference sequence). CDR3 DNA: TGCAGTGCCGCACCCGGGACTAGCGGGGAGATCTCCTACGAGCAGTACTTC. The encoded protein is CSAAPGTSGEISYEQYF.

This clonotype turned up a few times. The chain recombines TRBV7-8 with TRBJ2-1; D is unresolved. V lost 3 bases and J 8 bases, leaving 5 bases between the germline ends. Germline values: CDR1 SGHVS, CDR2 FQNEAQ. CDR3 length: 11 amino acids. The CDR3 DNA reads TGTGCCAGCAGCTTCGCCGATGAGCAGTTCTTC. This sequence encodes CASSFADEQFF.

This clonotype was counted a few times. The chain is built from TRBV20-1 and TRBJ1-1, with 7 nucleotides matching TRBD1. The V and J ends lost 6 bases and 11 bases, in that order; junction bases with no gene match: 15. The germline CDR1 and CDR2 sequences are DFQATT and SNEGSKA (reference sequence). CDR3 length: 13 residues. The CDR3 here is CSAADRQGVRAFF. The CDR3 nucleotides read TGCAGTGCGGCGGATCGACAGGGCGTGAGGGCTTTCTTT.